The TCR beta chain under discussion was sequenced for a study of patients and donors after allogeneic stem cell transplantation. This clonotype showed up just a few times. The CDR3 loop spans 11 amino acids. Trimming cost V 6 bases and J 8 bases; bases outside gene matches: 2. TCRdb re-called the RT-PCR reads with MiXCR, one entry per CDR3 protein. The data contain about 960,000 distinct CDR3 sequences, roughly 18% of them singletons. This receptor was obtained from a human donor who was either an allogeneic HSCT recipient or a stem cell or donor lymphocyte infusion donor (not recorded which). It is not recorded whose cells these are; they may come from a transplant donor. The sequenced sample consisted of blood, either unsorted or a sorted T cell fraction (not recorded which). This rearrangement joins TRBV12-3 or TRBV12-4 to TRBJ2-3, with 7 bases lining up with TRBD1. CDR3 sequence: CASRTGVTQYF. The CDR3 DNA is TGTGCCAGCAGAACAGGGGTTACGCAGTATTTT.